This passage covers 28 T cell receptor beta chains from one sample sequenced in a study of T cells in Graves' hyperthyroidism and ophthalmopathy. Regions amplified from RNA transcripts were the TCR beta CDR3 regions. With the HTBI primer set, the TCR CDR3 went through a first round of RT-PCR. Each CDR3 protein is one row after TCRdb ran MiXCR on the multiplex PCR reads. There are approximately 620,000 distinct CDR3 sequences in the sample; 14% occur only once, and 5% to 7% lies in the top ten. What was sequenced was blood. The receptor source for this set is a young woman with Graves' hyperthyroidism that later progressed to Graves' ophthalmopathy.

This clonotype showed up just a few times. V usage is TRBV10-1 and J usage is TRBJ2-1; 12 nucleotides match TRBD2. The CDR3 is 14 amino acids. The germline V gene encodes CDR1 WNHNN and CDR2 SYGVQD (reference sequence). The trim removed 5 bases at V and 8 bases at J, leaving 4 bases unmatched. The CDR3 DNA follows: TGCGCCAGCAGTCCCGGACTAGCGGGATATGAGCAGTTCTTC. This sequence encodes CASSPGLAGYEQFF.

This clonotype was observed many times. V is TRBV12-3 or TRBV12-4 and J is TRBJ1-2, with TRBD1 identical over 7 bases. Losses at the gene ends were 4 bases for V and 7 bases for J; bases not matched to a gene: 6. The CDR3 runs 13 residues. CDR3: CASSSEGASGYTF. CDR3 nucleotide sequence: TGTGCCAGCAGTTCGGAGGGGGCGAGTGGCTACACCTTC.

This clonotype showed up just a few times. The chain uses TRBV14 and TRBJ1-2; weak D call: TRBD1 (6 bases). Trimming removed 5 bases from V and 5 bases from J, with 21 bases in between. Per germline, CDR1 SGHDN and CDR2 FVKESK. There are 16 residues in the CDR3. CDR3 loop: CASSSLGRGGGYGYTF. The CDR3 region has the DNA TGTGCCAGCAGCTCATTGGGCAGGGGAGGAGGATATGGCTACACCTTC. Together with reference TRBV14 and TRBJ1-2, the CDR3 gives the full variable domain: EAGVTQFPSHSVIEKGQTVTLRCDPISGHDNLYWYRRVMGKEIKFLLHFVKESKQDESGMPNNRFLAERTGGTYSTLKVQPAELEDSGVYFCASSSLGRGGGYGYTFGSGTRLTVV.

Note on this clonotype: Mismatch with germline at one junction end may stem from a read error. The J gene is TRBJ2-1, the V gene TRBV6-1; D might be TRBD2 (6 bases). This CDR3 is 18 amino acids long. Germline-derived CDR1 and CDR2 are MNHNS and SASEGT. The CDR3 bases are TGTGCCAGCAGTGAAGGTTCGGGGCGTTGGCAGGGCGGGAATGGGCAGTTCTTC. It translates to CASSEGSGRWQGGNGQFF.

This clonotype has ten or more counts. The chain recombines TRBV28 with TRBJ1-2, with D possibly matching TRBD1 (6 bases). Germline-derived CDR1 and CDR2 are MDHEN and SYDVKM. This CDR3 region has 14 residues. V lost 2 bases, J lost 8 bases, and 15 bases lay in between. The CDR3 DNA reads TGTGCCAGCAGTTTAGCGGCCAGGGGAGAGGGCTACACCTTC. This gives the protein CASSLAARGEGYTF.

This clonotype was counted ten times or more. As DNA, the CDR3 is TGTGCCAGCAGCCTCTTAGCGCCGAACACCGGGGAGCTGTTTTTT. As protein: CASSLLAPNTGELFF. This chain links TRBV7-8 with TRBJ2-2, with D possibly TRBD2 on 5 matching bases. The CDR3 runs 15 residues. Trimming cost V 5 bases and J 0 bases, with 10 bases left between them. Germline V gene lookup returns CDR1 SGHVS and CDR2 FQNEAQ.

The genes are TRBV27 and TRBJ1-1, with D possibly being TRBD1 (6 bases). V was shortened by 6 bases and J by 0 bases, with 14 bases between the two germline ends. This CDR3 has 15 residues. In germline, CDR1 is MNHEY, CDR2 SMNVEV (reference sequence). The CDR3 loop is CASRRAGALNTEAFF. In nucleotides, the CDR3 is TGTGCCAGCAGGAGGGCAGGGGCTTTGAACACTGAAGCTTTCTTT.

The chain combines TRBV19 with TRBJ1-5; D is unresolved. Trimming pared 8 bases from V and 3 bases from J, leaving 14 bases between. The length of the CDR3 is 14 residues. CDR1 and CDR2 (germline): LNHDA, SQIVND (reference sequence). The CDR3 protein is CASRGGPNNQPQHF. Here the CDR3 DNA reads TGTGCCAGTCGAGGCGGACCCAACAATCAGCCCCAGCATTTT.

This clonotype was counted ten times or more. The V and J genes are TRBV12-3 or TRBV12-4 and TRBJ1-1; D is possibly TRBD1 (6 bases). The CDR3 extends over 12 amino acids. Trimming took 8 bases from V and 0 from J, leaving 7 bases between them. Here the CDR3 reads CASGQLNTEAFF. For the CDR3, the DNA is TGTGCCAGCGGACAGTTGAACACTGAAGCTTTCTTT.

In this sample, this clonotype turned up many times. The chain uses TRBV19 and TRBJ2-1, with D possibly being TRBD1 or TRBD2 (5 bases each). CDR3 size: 16 residues. Trimming took off 5 bases at V and 4 bases at J, with 18 bases between the two ends. Germline V gene data show CDR1 as LNHDA and CDR2 as SQIVND (reference sequence). The CDR3 nucleotides read TGTGCCAGTAGTTCCCAGGGAGACGGGGTTTACAATGAGCAGTTCTTC. The encoded protein is CASSSQGDGVYNEQFF.

This clonotype was seen a few times. The rearrangement joins TRBV24-1 to TRBJ2-7, with unresolved D. Trimming removed 7 bases at V and 3 bases at J, with 18 bases between. From germline, CDR1 is KGHDR and CDR2 SFDVKD. CDR3 length: 15 amino acids. The CDR3 region has the DNA TGTGCCACCAGCTCACCCGCCGGAACGGGCTACGAGCAGTACTTC. It codes for CATSSPAGTGYEQYF.

For this clonotype: It may be a read error: a sequence one base away is much more abundant. The gene calls are TRBV3-1 and TRBJ2-7, with D possibly matching TRBD2 (6 bases). CDR3 length: 14 residues. Germline loops: CDR1 LGHDT, CDR2 YNNKEL (reference sequence). The CDR3 coding sequence is TGTGCCGGCAGCCCCGCTGGAGGGTCCTACGAGCAGTACTTC. Translating gives CAGSPAGGSYEQYF.

This clonotype came up many times. J is TRBJ1-5 and V is TRBV20-1, with 8 positions matching TRBD1. CDR3 length: 13 residues. Germline lookup yields CDR1 DFQATT and CDR2 SNEGSKA (reference sequence). With V trimmed by 1 base and J by 7 bases, 3 bases remained unmatched. The CDR3 nucleotides are TGCAGTGCTAGAGCAGGGGGCGACCAGCCCCAGCATTTT. Protein: CSARAGGDQPQHF.

This clonotype occurred many times. V gene TRBV27 combines with J gene TRBJ1-5, with 7 positions matching TRBD1. The CDR3 has 15 residues. The V and J ends lost 6 bases and 2 bases, in that order; junction bases with no gene match: 7. Germline values: CDR1 MNHEY, CDR2 SMNVEV (reference sequence). The CDR3 region is CASRTQGEGNQPQHF. The CDR3 DNA reads TGTGCCAGCAGGACCCAGGGGGAAGGCAATCAGCCCCAGCATTTT.

This clonotype was counted many times. V is TRBV28 and J is TRBJ1-1, with 9 positions matching TRBD1. Germline CDR1 reads MDHEN; CDR2 reads SYDVKM. The CDR3 consists of 15 residues. Trimming at V came to 6 bases and at J to 6 bases, leaving 11 bases not matched to a gene. The CDR3 spells CASSSPGTGYAEAFF. The CDR3 nucleotides are TGTGCCAGCAGCTCCCCCGGGACAGGGTACGCTGAAGCTTTCTTT. Based on the CDR3 plus reference TRBV28 and TRBJ1-1, the full variable domain is DVKVTQSSRYLVKRTGEKVFLECVQDMDHENMFWYRQDPGLGLRLIYFSYDVKMKEKGDIPEGYSVSREKKERFSLILESASTNQTSMYLCASSSPGTGYAEAFFGQGTRLTVV.

This rearrangement joins TRBV3-1 to TRBJ1-2, with D possibly TRBD1 on 5 matching bases. The ends were cut back, 2 bases at V and 3 bases at J, with 7 bases in the middle. Germline CDR1 and CDR2: LGHDT and YNNKEL (reference sequence). The CDR3 is made up of 13 amino acids. The CDR3 protein is CASSQLGDYGYTF. The CDR3 region has the DNA TGTGCCAGCAGCCAATTGGGGGACTATGGCTACACCTTC.

This clonotype appeared many times. The chain recombines TRBV15 with TRBJ2-1; D unclear. The germline gives CDR1 LNHNV, CDR2 YYDKDF (reference sequence). The CDR3 consists of 16 residues. V lost 1 base, J lost 0 bases, and 10 bases lay in between. CDR3 DNA: TGTGCCACCAGCAGAGGGGCCTCCCGCTCCTACAATGAGCAGTTCTTC. Protein product: CATSRGASRSYNEQFF.

This clonotype was observed many times. The rearrangement links TRBV20-1 to TRBJ2-1; perhaps TRBD1 as D (6 bases). Trimming took off 4 bases at V and 4 bases at J, with 17 bases between the two ends. Germline CDR1 is DFQATT and CDR2 is SNEGSKA (reference sequence). This CDR3 region has 15 residues. CDR3 DNA: TGCAGTGCTATTCTGCCCGGGACACCGTACAATGAGCAGTTCTTC. Protein: CSAILPGTPYNEQFF.

The sample holds many counts of this clonotype. V is TRBV7-3 and J is TRBJ2-5; a possible D gene is TRBD2 (5 bases). V shed 4 bases and J shed 1 base, with 7 bases lying between them. CDR1 SGHTA and CDR2 FQGTGA come from the germline V gene. CDR3 size: 13 residues. This CDR3 is CASSSLAQETQYF. DNA of the CDR3: TGTGCCAGCAGCTCTCTAGCCCAAGAGACCCAGTACTTC.

The V call is TRBV30, the J call TRBJ2-2; 8 bases are shared with TRBD1. Germline V gene data show CDR1 as GTSNPN and CDR2 as SVGIG (reference sequence). V trimming: 4 bases; J trimming: 6 bases; junction bases outside the gene matches: 10. This CDR3 comprises 15 residues. CDR3 in amino acids: CAWNQGAMLPGELFF. Here the CDR3 DNA reads TGTGCCTGGAATCAGGGGGCAATGCTTCCCGGGGAGCTGTTTTTT.

This clonotype was observed at least ten times. The gene calls are TRBV14 and TRBJ2-7, with a weak D call TRBD1 (5 bases). The CDR3 runs 14 residues. Germline CDR1 SGHDN, CDR2 FVKESK. Trimming took off 3 bases at V and 5 bases at J, with 14 bases between the two ends. The CDR3 here is CASSHPLWTHEQYF. In DNA form, the CDR3 reads TGTGCCAGCAGCCACCCCTTGTGGACACACGAGCAGTACTTC.

This clonotype was observed a few times. The chain links TRBV9 to TRBJ2-2; D is possibly TRBD2 (5 bases). Trimming shortened V by 6 bases and J by 5 bases, and 14 bases separated the two germline ends. The germline V gene has CDR1 SGDLS and CDR2 YYNGEE. This CDR3 comprises 14 residues. CDR3 DNA: TGTGCCAGCACGCCCAGCGGAGATACCGGGGAGCTGTTTTTT. It translates to CASTPSGDTGELFF.

This clonotype was observed at least ten times. V usage is TRBV10-3 and J usage is TRBJ2-5; 10 positions agree with TRBD2. J gave up 1 base and V 4 bases, and 3 bases lay outside the gene matches. This CDR3 comprises 15 residues. Germline loops: CDR1 ENHRY, CDR2 SYGVKD. The CDR3 DNA reads TGTGCCATCAGTGGCGGACTAGCGGCCCAAGAGACCCAGTACTTC. Its translation is CAISGGLAAQETQYF.

This clonotype was detected ten times or more. The chain employs TRBV11-1 and TRBJ2-7; tentative D call: TRBD2 (5 bases). CDR3 length: 14 amino acids. Trimming cost V 3 bases and J 4 bases, with 13 bases left between them. CDR1 and CDR2 from the germline V gene are SGHAT and FQDESV (reference sequence). CDR3 nucleotides: TGTGCCAGCAGCTTGGGTAGCGAAATGTACGAGCAGTACTTC. It yields the protein CASSLGSEMYEQYF.

This clonotype was picked up a small number of times. This chain uses TRBV28 with TRBJ2-4; TRBD2 matches 9 bases. Germline V gives CDR1 MDHEN, CDR2 SYDVKM. The CDR3 covers 18 residues. The V gene end was trimmed by 6 bases and the J gene end by 3 bases; junction bases not matched to a gene: 15. The CDR3 region has the DNA TGTGCCAGCAGACCCAAGGGGGGGACTAGCATAGGCAAAAACATTCAGTACTTC. Translation gives CASRPKGGTSIGKNIQYF.

This clonotype was counted ten times or more. This sequence joins TRBV7-9 and TRBJ1-5, with a tentative D call TRBD1 (6 bases). The CDR3 sequence is 15 residues long. CDR1 and CDR2 from the germline V gene are SEHNR and FQNEAQ (reference sequence). Trimming pared 8 bases from V and 0 bases from J, leaving 14 bases between. The CDR3: CASGPDSYSNQPQHF. CDR3 in DNA: TGTGCCAGCGGACCGGACAGCTATAGCAATCAGCCCCAGCATTTT. Complete variable domain (other parts from reference TRBV7-9 and TRBJ1-5): DTGVSQNPRHKITKRGQNVTFRCDPISEHNRLYWYRQTLGQGPEFLTYFQNEAQLEKSRLLSDRFSAERPKGSFSTLEIQRTEQGDSAMYLCASGPDSYSNQPQHFGDGTRLSIL.

This clonotype was picked up many times. The chain is built from TRBV24-1 and TRBJ1-5; 8 nucleotides match TRBD1. Germline-derived CDR1 and CDR2 are KGHDR and SFDVKD. Unmatched junction bases numbered 7, after V lost 4 bases and J lost 0 bases. The length of the CDR3 is 17 residues. The CDR3 bases are TGTGCCACCAGTGACTCGAAAACAGGGGGTAGCAATCAGCCCCAGCATTTT. Its translation: CATSDSKTGGSNQPQHF.

Concerning this clonotype itself: A much larger clone differs from this one at a single base, so this may be a read error. The chain employs TRBV5-1 and TRBJ1-2; 7 bases fit TRBD1. In germline, CDR1 is SGHRS, CDR2 YFSETQ. CDR3 length equals 15 residues. The CDR3 protein is CASSLDTGANYSYTF. In nucleotides, the CDR3 is TGCGCCAGCAGCTTGGACACAGGGGCTAACTATAGCTACACCTTC.